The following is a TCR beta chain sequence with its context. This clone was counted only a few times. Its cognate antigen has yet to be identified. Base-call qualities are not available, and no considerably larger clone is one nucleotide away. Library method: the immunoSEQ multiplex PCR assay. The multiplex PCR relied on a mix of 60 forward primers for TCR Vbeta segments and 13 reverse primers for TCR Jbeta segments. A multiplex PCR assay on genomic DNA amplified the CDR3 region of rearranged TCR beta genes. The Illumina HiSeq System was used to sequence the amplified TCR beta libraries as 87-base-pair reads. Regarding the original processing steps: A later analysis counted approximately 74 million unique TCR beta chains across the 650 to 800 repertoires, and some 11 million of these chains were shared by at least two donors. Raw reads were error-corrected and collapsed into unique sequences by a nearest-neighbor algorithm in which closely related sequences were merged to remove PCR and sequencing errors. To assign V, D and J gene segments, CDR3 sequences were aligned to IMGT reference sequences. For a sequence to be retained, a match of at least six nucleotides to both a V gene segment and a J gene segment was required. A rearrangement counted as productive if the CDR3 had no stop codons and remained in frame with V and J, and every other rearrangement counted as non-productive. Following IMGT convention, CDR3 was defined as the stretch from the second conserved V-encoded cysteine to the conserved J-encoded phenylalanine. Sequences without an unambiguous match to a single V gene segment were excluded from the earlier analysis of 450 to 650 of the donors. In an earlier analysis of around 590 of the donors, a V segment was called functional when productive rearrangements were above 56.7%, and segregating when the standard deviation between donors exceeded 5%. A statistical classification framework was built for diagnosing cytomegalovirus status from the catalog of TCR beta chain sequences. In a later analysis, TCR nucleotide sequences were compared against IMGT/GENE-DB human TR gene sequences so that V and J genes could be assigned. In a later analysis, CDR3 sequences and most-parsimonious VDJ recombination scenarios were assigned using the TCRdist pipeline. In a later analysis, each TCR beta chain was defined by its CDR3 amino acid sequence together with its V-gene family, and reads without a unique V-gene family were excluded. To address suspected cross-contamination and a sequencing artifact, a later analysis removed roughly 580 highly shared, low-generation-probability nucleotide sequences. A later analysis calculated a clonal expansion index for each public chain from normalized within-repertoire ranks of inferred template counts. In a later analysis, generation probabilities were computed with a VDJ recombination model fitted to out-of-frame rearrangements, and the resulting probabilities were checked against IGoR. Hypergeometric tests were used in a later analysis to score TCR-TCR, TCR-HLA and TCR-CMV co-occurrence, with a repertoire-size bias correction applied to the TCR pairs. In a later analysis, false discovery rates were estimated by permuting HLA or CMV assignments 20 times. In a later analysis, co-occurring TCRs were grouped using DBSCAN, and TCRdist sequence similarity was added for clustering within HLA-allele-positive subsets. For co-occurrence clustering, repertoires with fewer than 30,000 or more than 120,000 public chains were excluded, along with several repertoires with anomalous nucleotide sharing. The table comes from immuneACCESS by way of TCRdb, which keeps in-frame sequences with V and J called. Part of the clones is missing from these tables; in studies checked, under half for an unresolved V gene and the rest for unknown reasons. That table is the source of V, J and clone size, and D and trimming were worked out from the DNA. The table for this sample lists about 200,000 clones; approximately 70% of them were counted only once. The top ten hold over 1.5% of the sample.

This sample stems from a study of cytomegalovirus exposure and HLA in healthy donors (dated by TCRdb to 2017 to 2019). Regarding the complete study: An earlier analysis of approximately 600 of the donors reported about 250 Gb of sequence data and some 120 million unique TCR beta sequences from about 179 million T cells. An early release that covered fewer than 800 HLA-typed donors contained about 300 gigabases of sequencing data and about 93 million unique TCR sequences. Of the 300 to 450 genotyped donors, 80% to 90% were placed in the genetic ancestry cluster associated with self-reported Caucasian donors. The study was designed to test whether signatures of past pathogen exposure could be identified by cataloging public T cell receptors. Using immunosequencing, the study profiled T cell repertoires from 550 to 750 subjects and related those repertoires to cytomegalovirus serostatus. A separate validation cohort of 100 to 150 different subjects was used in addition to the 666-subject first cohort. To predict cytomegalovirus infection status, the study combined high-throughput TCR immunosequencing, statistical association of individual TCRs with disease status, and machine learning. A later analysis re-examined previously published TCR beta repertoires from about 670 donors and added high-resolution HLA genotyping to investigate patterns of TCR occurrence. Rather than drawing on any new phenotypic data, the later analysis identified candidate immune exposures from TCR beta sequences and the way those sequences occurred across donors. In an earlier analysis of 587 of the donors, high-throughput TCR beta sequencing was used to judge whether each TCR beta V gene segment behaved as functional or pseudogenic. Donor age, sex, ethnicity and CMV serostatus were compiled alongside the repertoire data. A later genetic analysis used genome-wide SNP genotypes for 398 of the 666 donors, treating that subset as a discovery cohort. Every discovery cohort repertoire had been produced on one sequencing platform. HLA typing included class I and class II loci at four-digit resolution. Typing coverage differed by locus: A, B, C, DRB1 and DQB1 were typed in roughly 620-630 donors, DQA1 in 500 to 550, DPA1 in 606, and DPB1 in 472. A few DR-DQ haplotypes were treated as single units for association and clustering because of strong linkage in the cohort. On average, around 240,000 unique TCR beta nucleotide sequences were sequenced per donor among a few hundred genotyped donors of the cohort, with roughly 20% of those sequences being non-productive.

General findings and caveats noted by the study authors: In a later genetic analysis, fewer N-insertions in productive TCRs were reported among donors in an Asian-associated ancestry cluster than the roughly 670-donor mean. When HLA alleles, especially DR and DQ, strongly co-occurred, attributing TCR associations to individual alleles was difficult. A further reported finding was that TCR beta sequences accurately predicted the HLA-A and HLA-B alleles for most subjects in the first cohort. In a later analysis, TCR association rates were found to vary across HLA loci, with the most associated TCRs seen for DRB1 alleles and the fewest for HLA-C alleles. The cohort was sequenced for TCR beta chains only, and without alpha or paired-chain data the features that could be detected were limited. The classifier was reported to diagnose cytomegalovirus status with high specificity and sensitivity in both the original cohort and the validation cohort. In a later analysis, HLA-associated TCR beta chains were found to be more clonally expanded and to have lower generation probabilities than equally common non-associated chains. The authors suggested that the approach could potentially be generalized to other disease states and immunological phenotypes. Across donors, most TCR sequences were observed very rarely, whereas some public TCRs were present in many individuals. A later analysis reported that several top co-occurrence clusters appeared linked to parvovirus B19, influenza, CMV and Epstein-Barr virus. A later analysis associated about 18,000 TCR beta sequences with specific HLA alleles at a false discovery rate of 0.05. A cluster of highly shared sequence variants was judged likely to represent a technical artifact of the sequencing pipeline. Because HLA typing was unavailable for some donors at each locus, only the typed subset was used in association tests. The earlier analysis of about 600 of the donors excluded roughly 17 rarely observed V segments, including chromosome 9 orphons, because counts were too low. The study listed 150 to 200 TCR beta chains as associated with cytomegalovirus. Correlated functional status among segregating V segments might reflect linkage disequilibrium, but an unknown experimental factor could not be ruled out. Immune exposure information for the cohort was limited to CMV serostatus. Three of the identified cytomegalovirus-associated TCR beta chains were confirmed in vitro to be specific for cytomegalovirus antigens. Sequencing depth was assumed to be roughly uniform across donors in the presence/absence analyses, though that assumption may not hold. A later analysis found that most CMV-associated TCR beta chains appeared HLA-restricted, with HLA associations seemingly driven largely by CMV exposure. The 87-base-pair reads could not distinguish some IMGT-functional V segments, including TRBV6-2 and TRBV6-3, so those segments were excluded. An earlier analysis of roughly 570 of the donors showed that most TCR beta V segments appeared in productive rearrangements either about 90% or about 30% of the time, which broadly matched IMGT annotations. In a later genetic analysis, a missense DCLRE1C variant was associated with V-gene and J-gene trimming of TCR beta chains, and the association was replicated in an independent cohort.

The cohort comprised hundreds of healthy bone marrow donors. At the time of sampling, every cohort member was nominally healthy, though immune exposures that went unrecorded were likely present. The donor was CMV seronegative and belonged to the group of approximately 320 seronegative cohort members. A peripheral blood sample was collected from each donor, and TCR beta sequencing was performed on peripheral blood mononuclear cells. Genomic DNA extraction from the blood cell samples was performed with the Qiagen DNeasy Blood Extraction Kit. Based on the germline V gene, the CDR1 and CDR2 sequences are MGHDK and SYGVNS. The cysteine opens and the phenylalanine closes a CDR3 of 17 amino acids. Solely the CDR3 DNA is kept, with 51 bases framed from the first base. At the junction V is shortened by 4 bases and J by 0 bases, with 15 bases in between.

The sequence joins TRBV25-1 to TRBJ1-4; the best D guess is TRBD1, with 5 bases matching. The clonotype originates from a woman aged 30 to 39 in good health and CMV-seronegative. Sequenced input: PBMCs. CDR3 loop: CASSGKTDHATNEKLFF. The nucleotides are TGTGCCAGCAGTGGAAAGACAGACCATGCAACTAATGAAAAACTGTTTTTT. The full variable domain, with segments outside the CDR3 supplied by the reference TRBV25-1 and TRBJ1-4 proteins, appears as EADIYQTPRYLVIGTGKKITLECSQTMGHDKMYWYQQDPGMELHLIHYSYGVNSTEKGDLSSESTVSRIRTEHFPLTLESARPSHTSQYLCASSGKTDHATNEKLFFGSGTQLSVL.